One T cell receptor beta chain is described in this entry. Germline CDR1 and CDR2: SGHDT and YYEEEE. The CDR3 extends over 16 amino acids. Trimming pared 4 bases from V and 0 bases from J, leaving 14 bases between. The record originates from a study of beta chain features in type 1 diabetes. Since all of the isolated RNA was reverse transcribed, expressed TCRB transcripts were what got sequenced. TCRdb's copy holds only in-frame clones and misses some; the assay was immunoSEQ multiplex PCR. Counted here are about 620,000 clones, less than 20% occurring once; the ten biggest clones make up about 0.097%.

The chain carries TRBV5-6 and TRBJ1-5; D unclear. This receptor was taken from a man younger than 30 in good health. The sequencing input was naive CD4+ T cells from blood. The DNA of the CDR3 is TGTGCCAGCAGCCAAAGACGGACTCATAGCAATCAGCCCCAGCATTTT. Amino acids: CASSQRRTHSNQPQHF.